Presented here are 11 T cell receptor beta chains from one specimen sequenced in a study of blood T cell repertoires in COVID-19. Measured with immunoSEQ multiplex PCR; TCRdb has only the in-frame clones, and not every one. The table has 200,000 to 250,000 clones, around 87% seen once; the top ten hold approximately 3%. The sequencing sample was made of peripheral blood. These receptors were taken from a woman aged 25 to 39 who had recovered from COVID-19.

The chain combines TRBV11-2 with TRBJ1-6; D not certain. CDR1 is SGHAT and CDR2 is FQNNGV in the germline V gene. V gave up 0 bases and J gave up 0 bases, with 9 bases separating them. The CDR3 covers 17 residues. CDR3 DNA sequence: TGTGCCAGCAGCTTAGATCCTCCCCGCTCCTATAATTCACCCCTCCACTTT. Translation gives CASSLDPPRSYNSPLHF.

This chain links TRBV6-6 with TRBJ2-5; the D is unclear. Deletions cut 2 bases from V and 2 bases from J, with 15 bases between. Germline assignment: CDR1 MNHNY and CDR2 SVGAGI (reference sequence). There are 16 residues in the CDR3. DNA for the CDR3: TGTGCCAGCAGTTACCCACCACTTTTGGTACAAGAGACCCAGTACTTC. Its protein product is CASSYPPLLVQETQYF.

The chain combines TRBV11-2 with TRBJ2-2, with 7 positions matching TRBD1. The CDR3 extends over 12 amino acids. CDR1 and CDR2 from the germline V gene are SGHAT and FQNNGV. V lost 8 bases and J lost 6; bases outside the gene matches: 3. The chain's CDR3 is CASGQAAGELFF. CDR3 in DNA: TGTGCCAGCGGACAGGCGGCCGGGGAGCTGTTTTTT.

The rearrangement uses TRBV27 and TRBJ1-6; a possible D gene is TRBD1 (5 bases). The CDR3 totals 16 residues. Germline CDR1 MNHEY, CDR2 SMNVEV (reference sequence). The V and J ends lost 5 bases and 0 bases respectively, with 11 bases between them. This chain's CDR3 is CASSALGVSYNSPLHF. The DNA of the CDR3 is TGTGCCAGCAGTGCCCTAGGGGTCTCCTATAATTCACCCCTCCACTTT.

The V and J genes are TRBV2 and TRBJ1-4, with 9 bases lining up with TRBD1. The germline CDR1 and CDR2 sequences are SNHLY and FYNNEI. The CDR3 runs 14 residues. V trimming: 6 bases; J trimming: 8 bases; junction bases outside the gene matches: 7. The CDR3: CASRGGTGNEKLFF. The CDR3 DNA is TGTGCCAGCAGAGGTGGGACAGGGAACGAAAAACTGTTTTTT.

This chain links TRBV19 with TRBJ2-6; D perhaps matches TRBD1 (5 bases). Per germline, CDR1 LNHDA and CDR2 SQIVND (reference sequence). The CDR3 contains 14 residues. V was cut by 8 bases and J by 2 bases, with 10 bases left in between. This CDR3 is CASLPGTGANVLTF. DNA for the CDR3: TGTGCCAGTCTCCCAGGGACTGGGGCCAACGTCCTGACTTTC.

V usage is TRBV5-1 and J usage is TRBJ1-2; D remains unclear. This CDR3 spans 13 amino acids. Trimming removed 0 bases at V and 5 bases at J, with 8 bases between. Germline V lookup: CDR1 SGHRS, CDR2 YFSETQ. CDR3 DNA sequence: TGCGCCAGCAGCTTGGAAATTTATTATGGCTACACCTTC. It yields the protein CASSLEIYYGYTF.

The chain joins TRBV5-5 to TRBJ2-1; 9 bases match TRBD2. V was pared by 5 bases and J by 7 bases, with 10 bases of the junction left unmatched. CDR1 SGHKS and CDR2 YYEKEE come from the germline V gene (reference sequence). The CDR3 runs to 15 residues. The CDR3 loop reads CASRPQAAGGNEQFF. As DNA, the CDR3 is TGTGCCAGCAGGCCCCAGGCGGCGGGGGGGAATGAGCAGTTCTTC.

The genes are TRBV6-1 and TRBJ2-7; D may be TRBD1 (6 bases). The length of the CDR3 is 15 residues. V dropped 1 base and J dropped 3 bases, with 13 bases sitting between them. From germline, CDR1 is MNHNS and CDR2 SASEGT. Written as DNA, the CDR3 is TGTGCCAGCAGTGAAGGAAGGGGGTCCATCTACGAGCAGTACTTC. Translating it yields CASSEGRGSIYEQYF.

The chain employs TRBV5-1 and TRBJ1-1; 7 positions match TRBD1. The CDR3 loop spans 17 amino acids. Trimming removed 2 bases from V and 0 bases from J; junction bases left unmatched: 10. Germline-derived CDR1 and CDR2 are SGHRS and YFSETQ. The chain's CDR3 is CASSFDRVERMNTEAFF. The CDR3 bases are TGCGCCAGCAGCTTCGACAGGGTTGAGAGGATGAACACTGAAGCTTTCTTT.

The genes are TRBV4-1 and TRBJ2-7; 7 bases map to TRBD1. V lost 2 bases and J lost 5; bases outside the gene matches: 15. The germline gives CDR1 MGHRA, CDR2 YSYEKL. The CDR3 totals 17 residues. CDR3 in amino acids: CASSQSIPGQSRHEQYF. The CDR3 DNA is TGCGCCAGCAGCCAATCGATACCGGGACAGAGTCGCCACGAGCAGTACTTC.